Shown below are 9 T cell receptor beta chains from a single sample sequenced in a study of T cell responses to AZD1222 COVID-19 vaccine. Clones were read by immunoSEQ multiplex PCR, and TCRdb kept only the in-frame ones, dropping some. The sample yields tens of thousands of clones, approximately 88% seen once. The sample was peripheral blood, taken on day 0 of AZD1222 vaccination. These TCRs come from an adult in good health.

The V call is TRBV19, the J call TRBJ2-3; 15 bases fit TRBD2. Trimming took 5 bases from V and 0 from J; bases not matched to a gene: 9. The CDR3 runs to 19 residues. The germline V gene has CDR1 LNHDA and CDR2 SQIVND (reference sequence). The CDR3 region is CASSPGLAGGYISTDTQYF. The CDR3 coding sequence is TGTGCCAGTAGTCCGGGACTAGCGGGAGGATACATTAGCACAGATACGCAGTATTTT.

The chain combines TRBV19 with TRBJ1-1; 9 bases match TRBD1. Germline V CDR1 and CDR2: LNHDA, SQIVND (reference sequence). This CDR3 contains 16 residues. V gave up 3 bases and J gave up 0 bases; unmatched junction bases: 5. The CDR3 nucleotides are TGTGCCAGTAGTATTCAACAGGGGGCCGTGAACACTGAAGCTTTCTTT. Translated, it gives CASSIQQGAVNTEAFF. The complete variable domain, with remaining parts taken from reference TRBV19 and TRBJ1-1, reads DGGITQSPKYLFRKEGQNVTLSCEQNLNHDAMYWYRQDPGQGLRLIYYSQIVNDFQKGDIAEGYSVSREKKESFPLTVTSAQKNPTAFYLCASSIQQGAVNTEAFFGQGTRLTVV.

The J gene is TRBJ1-2, the V gene TRBV6-1; D gene unclear. Trimming shortened V by 2 bases and J by 4 bases, and 8 bases separated the two germline ends. This CDR3 region has 13 residues. CDR1 is MNHNS and CDR2 is SASEGT in the germline V gene. The CDR3 sequence is CASSELGSYGYTF. The CDR3 bases are TGTGCCAGCAGTGAACTAGGGAGCTATGGCTACACCTTC.

The gene calls are TRBV5-1 and TRBJ1-2; tentatively, D is TRBD1 (6 bases). Trimming took 0 bases from V and 8 from J, leaving 14 bases between them. The length of the CDR3 is 14 residues. Germline CDR1 and CDR2: SGHRS and YFSETQ. CDR3 sequence reads: CASSLAQGKGGYTF. Written as DNA, the CDR3 is TGCGCCAGCAGCTTGGCACAGGGCAAGGGAGGCTACACCTTC.

The genes are TRBV24-1 and TRBJ1-2; D gene unclear. The CDR3 totals 15 residues. V lost 3 bases, J lost 8 bases, and 18 bases lay in between. Germline assignment: CDR1 KGHDR and CDR2 SFDVKD. The CDR3, as DNA: TGTGCCACCAGTGATACCCGGGCCCCAGGTGACGGCTACACCTTC. It codes for CATSDTRAPGDGYTF.

In this sample, this clone turned up a few times. This chain joins TRBV19 and TRBJ1-1; D remains ambiguous. V shed 8 bases and J shed 1 base, with 11 bases lying between them. The V gene's germline CDR1 is LNHDA and CDR2 SQIVND (reference sequence). This CDR3 has 13 amino acids. CDR3 nucleotides: TGTGCCAGTGCCACTCGGGCGAACACTGAAGCTTTCTTT. Protein: CASATRANTEAFF.

The chain recombines TRBV7-8 with TRBJ2-1; maybe TRBD2 (5 bases). Per germline, CDR1 SGHVS and CDR2 FQNEAQ. The V gene lost 3 bases and the J gene lost 5 bases, with 17 bases spanning the gap. The CDR3 contains 16 residues. CDR3: CASSFGTRGGNNEQFF. CDR3 nucleotides: TGTGCCAGCAGCTTTGGAACACGTGGAGGCAACAATGAGCAGTTCTTC. Together with reference TRBV7-8 and TRBJ2-1, the CDR3 gives the full variable domain: GAGVSQSPRYKVAKRGQDVALRCDPISGHVSLFWYQQALGQGPEFLTYFQNEAQLDKSGLPSDRFFAERPEGSVSTLKIQRTQQEDSAVYLCASSFGTRGGNNEQFFGPGTRLTVL.

This chain uses TRBV18 with TRBJ2-1; no clear D gene. Between the trimmed V and J ends, which lost 0 bases and 8 bases, there was a span of 14 bases. Germline V lookup: CDR1 KGHSH, CDR2 LQKENI. This CDR3 has 15 residues. DNA of the CDR3: TGTGCCAGCTCACCACCAAATAGCCCCTGGGATGAGCAGTTCTTC. As protein: CASSPPNSPWDEQFF.

The V and J genes are TRBV5-1 and TRBJ2-3; 9 bases line up with TRBD2. Trimming removed 5 bases from V and 0 bases from J; junction bases left unmatched: 4. Germline V gene sequence: CDR1 SGHRS, CDR2 YFSETQ. The length of the CDR3 is 15 residues. CDR3 in amino acids: CASRAGGTSTDTQYF. The CDR3 DNA is TGCGCCAGCAGAGCGGGAGGAACTAGCACAGATACGCAGTATTTT.